This T cell receptor (beta chain) was obtained from a study of T cell changes during pregnancy in multiple sclerosis. Using immunoSEQ multiplex PCR, the repertoire was profiled, and TCRdb retains in-frame clones only, with some absent. The repertoire has about 40,000 clones, approximately 94% of them found once; the top ten carry around 1.6%. The CDR3 runs to 17 residues. Germline lookup yields CDR1 SGDLS and CDR2 YYNGEE. The J segment lost 2 bases and the V segment lost 0 bases, leaving 7 bases of the junction unmatched. The V and J genes are TRBV9 and TRBJ2-5, with 10 bases fitting TRBD2. This receptor was identified in a female donor with multiple sclerosis, enrolled in a pregnancy study. The sequences come from peripheral blood, collected in the third trimester of pregnancy. This CDR3 reads CASSVGVAGGWQETQYF. The CDR3 DNA reads as TGTGCCAGCAGCGTAGGAGTAGCGGGGGGCTGGCAAGAGACCCAGTACTTC.